One sample yielded the 7 T cell receptor beta chains listed below, sequenced in a study of blood T cell repertoires in COVID-19. Profiled with immunoSEQ multiplex PCR; TCRdb holds only in-frame clones, not every one. The sample includes roughly 75,000 clones, approximately 80% of them seen just once. Specimen: peripheral blood. Receptors originate from a man in his fifties with acute or convalescent COVID-19.

The gene calls are TRBV7-6 and TRBJ1-5; 12 bases are a match to TRBD1. The CDR3 is 19 amino acids. CDR1 SGHVS and CDR2 FNYEAQ come from the germline V gene. J gave up 2 bases and V 1 base, and 9 bases lay outside the gene matches. The CDR3 sequence is CASSLVVGQGAHGNQPQHF. CDR3 coding DNA: TGTGCCAGCAGCTTAGTGGTGGGACAGGGGGCGCATGGCAATCAGCCCCAGCATTTT.

This rearrangement joins TRBV2 to TRBJ2-1; 8 positions match TRBD2. Germline trimming cut 4 bases from V and 3 bases from J; bases unmatched to any gene: 5. The V gene's germline CDR1 is SNHLY and CDR2 FYNNEI. This CDR3 is 15 amino acids long. Here the CDR3 DNA reads TGTGCCAGCAGTGTGACGAGCGGGGGCTACAATGAGCAGTTCTTC. Its translation: CASSVTSGGYNEQFF.

V usage is TRBV5-4 and J usage is TRBJ1-2, with TRBD1 identical over 8 bases. Trimming at V came to 5 bases and at J to 2 bases, leaving 5 bases not matched to a gene. The CDR3 has 14 residues. Germline V CDR1 and CDR2: SGHNT, YYREEE (reference sequence). The CDR3 protein is CASSPGQGNYGYTF. DNA of the CDR3: TGTGCCAGCAGTCCAGGACAGGGCAACTATGGCTACACCTTC. Looking up the rest from reference TRBV5-4 and TRBJ1-2 gives the full variable domain: ETGVTQSPTHLIKTRGQQVTLRCSSQSGHNTVSWYQQALGQGPQFIFQYYREEENGRGNFPPRFSGLQFPNYSSELNVNALELDDSALYLCASSPGQGNYGYTFGSGTRLTVV.

The genes are TRBV28 and TRBJ1-1; D is possibly TRBD1 (6 bases). CDR1 MDHEN and CDR2 SYDVKM come from the germline V gene. Trimming stripped 6 bases from V and 4 bases from J, with 15 bases between. The CDR3 consists of 14 residues. This CDR3 reads CASSPGGAGTEAFF. The CDR3 bases are TGTGCCAGCAGCCCGGGGGGGGCTGGCACTGAAGCTTTCTTT.

The chain links TRBV3-1 (or the pseudogene TRBV3-2) to TRBJ1-6, with D possibly being TRBD1 (6 bases). In germline, CDR1 is LGHDT, CDR2 YNNKEL (reference sequence). The CDR3 runs to 13 residues. V gave up 6 bases and J gave up 10 bases, with 13 bases separating them. The CDR3: CASRGGGRSPLHF. The CDR3 region has the DNA TGTGCCAGCAGAGGTGGGGGCCGGTCACCCCTCCACTTT.

The gene calls are TRBV6-6 and TRBJ2-7, with 7 nucleotides matching TRBD2. The germline gives CDR1 MNHNY, CDR2 SVGAGI (reference sequence). J lost 4 bases, V lost 8 bases, and 14 bases had no gene match. The length of the CDR3 is 15 residues. CDR3 nucleotide sequence: TGTGCCAGCGGAATTCTTGGGGGAGGGGTTTACGAGCAGTACTTC. Translating it yields CASGILGGGVYEQYF.

The chain recombines TRBV7-6 with TRBJ2-6; D not certain. CDR1 is SGHVS and CDR2 is FNYEAQ in the germline V gene. The CDR3 is 15 residues long. V lost 8 bases, J lost 4 bases, and 15 bases lay in between. The CDR3 loop reads CASRREPAGANVLTF. CDR3 sequence (DNA): TGTGCCAGCCGCCGAGAGCCAGCGGGGGCCAACGTCCTGACTTTC.